The present TCR beta chain was sequenced within a study of beta chain features in type 1 diabetes (dated 2018 in TCRdb). As for the study more broadly: Patients and healthy donors did not differ in mean age, gender distribution, total cell number or subset yield. A total of 85 million to 140 million sorted cells were examined across all samples, and a strong correlation was observed between cell number per subset and RNA yield. The study compared TCRB repertoires of sorted circulating CD4+ T cell subsets between recently diagnosed type 1 diabetes patients and matched healthy donors. Regulatory and stem cell-like memory subsets were isolated from only 8 patients and 8 healthy donors, whereas naive and central memory subsets came from all 30 or so donors. Overall study outcomes, separate from this receptor: Naive, central memory and regulatory TCRB repertoires appeared to be more alike among patients than among healthy donors. Only small numbers of individuals were included in the HLA sub-analyses, which left unresolved whether HLA type had any influence on TCRB rearrangement. A moderate but significant shortening of TCRB CDR3 length was observed in type 1 diabetes patients in all four CD4+ subsets. At VDJ recombination sites, type 1 diabetes patients had fewer insertions and more deleted nucleotides, which implies abnormalities in thymic rearrangement. Shorter templates might be favored by PCR, yet because patient and control samples were amplified and corrected together, any such skew would affect both groups equally. Because cDNA was sequenced instead of genomic DNA, highly expressing activated cells could be over-represented, though the groups showed no difference in activation or CD3 levels.

A single peripheral blood draw of approximately 110 mL on average was collected from each donor into heparinised tubes. Using a panel that included CD45RO, CCR7, CD25, CD127, CD95 and CD27, naive, central memory, regulatory and stem cell-like memory CD4+ T cells were sorted on a BD FACSAria II. All sorted populations exceeded 95% purity. PBMCs were isolated immediately by Lymphoprep density gradient centrifugation and stained directly without culture. So that batch effects would be minimized, each experiment stained and sorted samples in pairs, pairing one healthy donor with one patient. The entire amount of isolated RNA was reverse transcribed using the High Capacity cDNA Reverse Transcription Kit, so the sequenced TCRB transcripts were expressed ones. Deep immunoSEQ sequencing was performed on naive, central memory and regulatory T cell samples, with an average of roughly 3.3 million total reads per sample. After sorted cells were lysed in RLT buffer, RNA was extracted with DNase-treated RNeasy Micro or Mini kits, with the choice depending on cell number. To prevent cross-contamination, every cell subset was processed on its own, while patient and healthy donor samples were processed together. The immunoSEQ multiplex PCR was used to amplify TCRB sequences from cDNA, yielding 87-bp fragments that span the CDR3 region. Amplicons were sequenced on the Illumina HiSeq platform. As for the original processing: Synthetic template baselines were used to correct PCR bias computationally, reads within Hamming distance 2 were collapsed together, and singletons that could not be merged were discarded. Reads were aligned to IMGT to assign V, D and J genes, CDR3 length, and insertions or deletions at six rearrangement sites. Clonotype counts were normalized to sorted cell number within each subset before computing true diversity and Gini coefficients with the tcR R package. The overlap coefficient, calculated on TCRB nucleotide sequences, was used to measure repertoire sharing. Out-of-frame TCRB sequences from naive cells were analyzed as a proxy for the pre-selection repertoire. In TCRdb, the immuneACCESS table is reduced to in-frame sequences with V and J assigned. These tables do not hold every clone; where another copy was compared, an unresolved V gene accounts for under half, and the others remain unexplained. The V and J calls and clone size were taken over from that table, and D and trimming were inferred from the DNA. Counted in this sample were under 800,000 clones; around 15% of them appeared once. The ten largest clones take up more than 0.08% of the sample.

As regards this clone: It has no known antigen specificity. There are no base qualities to consult, and no much larger clone falls within one base.

The receptor was derived from a man between 18 and 29 years old in good health. The sample consisted of naive CD4+ T cells from blood. The cell subset or site label, as the study defines it: true naive CD4+ T cells.

The nucleotide sequence is given as TGTGCCACCTCCACAGGGGCTGTTGGGGAGACCCAGTACTTC. Translated, it reads CATSTGAVGETQYF. Recombination connected TRBV19 to TRBJ2-5; TRBD1 aligns with 7 central bases. After removal of 10 bases from V and 5 bases from J, the junction retains 13 bases not matched to a gene. From the germline V gene (reference sequence), CDR1 is LNHDA and CDR2 is SQIVND. Spanning cysteine to phenylalanine, the CDR3 consists of 14 amino acids. Only the CDR3 DNA stays, 42 bases, in frame from base 1.